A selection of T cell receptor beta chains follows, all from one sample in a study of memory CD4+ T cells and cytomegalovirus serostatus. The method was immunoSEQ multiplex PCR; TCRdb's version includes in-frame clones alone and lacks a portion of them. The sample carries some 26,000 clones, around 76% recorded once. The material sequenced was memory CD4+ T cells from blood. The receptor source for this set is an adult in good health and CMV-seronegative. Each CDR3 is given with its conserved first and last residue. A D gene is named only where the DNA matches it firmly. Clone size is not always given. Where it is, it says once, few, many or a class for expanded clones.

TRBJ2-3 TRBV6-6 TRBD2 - CASSYKSSGGRNTQYF TGTGCCAGCAGTTACAAGTCTAGCGGGGGTCGGAATACGCAGTATTTT
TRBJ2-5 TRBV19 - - CASSMGQHGTQYF TGTGCCAGTAGTATGGGGCAGCATGGGACCCAGTACTTC
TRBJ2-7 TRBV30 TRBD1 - CAWSSGQVSEQYF TGTGCCTGGAGTTCGGGACAGGTATCCGAGCAGTACTTC
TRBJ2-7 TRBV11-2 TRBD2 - CASSLAGGYFYEQYF TGTGCCAGCAGCCTTGCGGGGGGATATTTCTACGAGCAGTACTTC
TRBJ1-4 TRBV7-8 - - CASSLLAATNEKLFF TGTGCCAGCAGCTTATTAGCTGCAACTAATGAAAAACTGTTTTTT
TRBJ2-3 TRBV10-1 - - CASSESGSRTDTQYF TGCGCCAGCAGTGAGTCCGGGAGCCGCACAGATACGCAGTATTTT
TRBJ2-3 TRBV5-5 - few CASSETGDTQYF TGTGCCAGCAGCGAGACAGGAGATACGCAGTATTTT
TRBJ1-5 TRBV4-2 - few CASSQPGDQPQHF TGTGCCAGCAGCCAGCCAGGGGACCAGCCCCAGCATTTT
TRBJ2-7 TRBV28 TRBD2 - CASRPGTSGYEQYF TGTGCCAGCAGACCCGGGACTAGCGGATACGAGCAGTACTTC
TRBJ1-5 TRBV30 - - CAWSRKQGFGNQPQHF TGTGCCTGGAGTCGGAAACAGGGTTTTGGCAATCAGCCCCAGCATTTT
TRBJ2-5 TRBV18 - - CASSPPAQETQYF TGTGCCAGCTCACCGCCAGCCCAGGAGACCCAGTACTTC
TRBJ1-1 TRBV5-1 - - CASSLIESGVTEAFF TGCGCCAGCAGCCTTATTGAGTCTGGGGTCACTGAAGCTTTCTTT
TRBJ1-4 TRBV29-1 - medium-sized CSVGAGADEKLFF TGCAGCGTTGGGGCGGGCGCGGATGAAAAACTGTTTTTT
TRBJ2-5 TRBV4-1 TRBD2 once CASSLTSTPSGGGQETQYF TGCGCCAGCAGCCTAACTTCAACCCCTAGCGGGGGAGGTCAAGAGACCCAGTACTTC
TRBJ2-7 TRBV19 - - CASKGSVGYEQYF TGTGCCAGTAAAGGGAGTGTGGGGTACGAGCAGTACTTC
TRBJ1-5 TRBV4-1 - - CASSPQDFLPSNQPQHF TGCGCCAGCAGCCCACAGGACTTCCTTCCCAGCAATCAGCCCCAGCATTTT
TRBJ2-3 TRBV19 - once CASRNVDRKDTQYF TGTGCCAGTAGAAACGTCGACAGGAAAGATACGCAGTATTTT
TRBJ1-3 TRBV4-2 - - CASSQERVTGNTIYF TGTGCCAGCAGCCAAGAGAGGGTTACTGGAAACACCATATATTTT
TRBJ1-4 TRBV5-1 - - CASSLWGGVGEKLFF TGCGCCAGCAGCTTATGGGGGGGAGTCGGCGAAAAACTGTTTTTT
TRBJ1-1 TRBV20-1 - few CSARDPPLAFF TGCAGTGCTAGAGATCCCCCTCTCGCTTTCTTT
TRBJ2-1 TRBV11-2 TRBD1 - CASSFQGASEQFF TGTGCCAGCAGCTTTCAGGGGGCGAGTGAGCAGTTCTTC
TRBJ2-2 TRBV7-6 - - CASSQQGNTGELFF TGTGCCAGCAGCCAACAGGGGAACACCGGGGAGCTGTTTTTT
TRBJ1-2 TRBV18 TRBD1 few CASSGTEDNYGYTF TGTGCCAGCTCGGGGACAGAAGATAACTATGGCTACACCTTC
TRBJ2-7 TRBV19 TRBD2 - CASSITPPRTSAVYEQYF TGTGCCAGTAGTATAACCCCACCCCGAACTAGCGCCGTCTACGAGCAGTACTTC
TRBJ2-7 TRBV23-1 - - CASNTTMGGEYEQYF TGCGCCAGCAACACCACGATGGGGGGTGAATACGAGCAGTACTTC
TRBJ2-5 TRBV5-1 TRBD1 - CASSLATGTETQYF TGCGCCAGCAGCTTGGCGACAGGGACGGAGACCCAGTACTTC
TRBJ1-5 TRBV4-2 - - CASRRERYSNQPQHF TGTGCCAGCAGGCGCGAGAGATATAGCAATCAGCCCCAGCATTTT
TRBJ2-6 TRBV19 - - CASSGQGSGANVLTF TGTGCCAGTAGTGGCCAGGGATCTGGGGCCAACGTCCTGACTTTC
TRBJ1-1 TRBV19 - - CASSISPSTAVNTEAFF TGTGCCAGTAGTATATCCCCCTCAACCGCGGTGAACACTGAAGCTTTCTTT
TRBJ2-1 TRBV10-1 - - CASSDSQGYNEQFF TGCGCCAGCAGTGATTCTCAGGGGTACAATGAGCAGTTCTTC
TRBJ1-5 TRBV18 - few CASSREGRAYQPQHF TGTGCCAGCTCACGGGAGGGCAGGGCTTATCAGCCCCAGCATTTT
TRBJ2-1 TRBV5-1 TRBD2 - CASSITGTSVYNEQFF TGCGCCAGCAGCATAACCGGGACTAGCGTTTACAATGAGCAGTTCTTC
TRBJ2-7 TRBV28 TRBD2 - CASSRLAGGYEQYF TGTGCCAGCAGTAGACTAGCGGGCGGCTACGAGCAGTACTTC
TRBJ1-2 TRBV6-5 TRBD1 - CASSETGNYGYTF TGTGCCAGCAGCGAGACAGGGAACTATGGCTACACCTTC
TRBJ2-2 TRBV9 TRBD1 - CASSGQTGSTGELFF TGTGCCAGCAGCGGGCAGACAGGGAGCACCGGGGAGCTGTTTTTT